This section outlines one T cell receptor (beta chain) sequence together with its context. Its specificity is unknown. Other DNA sequences in this specimen translate into the identical CDR3. The sample is drawn from a study of cytomegalovirus exposure and HLA in healthy donors. Points from the study as a whole: Sequencing artifact likely explains a cluster of highly shared sequence variants. Apart from CMV serostatus, no immune exposure information was available. Relative to equally common others, HLA-associated TCR beta chains showed greater clonal expansion in a later analysis.

The CDR3 totals 15 residues. CDR1 MRHNA and CDR2 SNTAGT come from the germline V gene. Germline trimming cut 5 bases from V and 2 bases from J; bases unmatched to any gene: 3. PCR amplification relied on 60 Vbeta primers (plus 13 Jbeta primers). Original data processing: Later work found 74 million or so unique TCR beta chains, with approximately 12 million shared. Sequenced by immunoSEQ multiplex PCR; TCRdb stores in-frame clones only, minus some. V, J and clone size are taken as reported in that table, and D and trimming were inferred from the DNA itself. This table holds around 150,000 clones, 75% to 85% found once.

The specimen was PBMCs. This TCR was recovered from a girl aged 2 to 9 in good health and CMV-seropositive. The rearrangement joins TRBV6-4 to TRBJ2-3; 11 bases map to TRBD2. CDR3: CASSLLAGATDTQYF. CDR3 DNA sequence: TGTGCCAGCAGTCTACTAGCGGGAGCCACAGATACGCAGTATTTT.